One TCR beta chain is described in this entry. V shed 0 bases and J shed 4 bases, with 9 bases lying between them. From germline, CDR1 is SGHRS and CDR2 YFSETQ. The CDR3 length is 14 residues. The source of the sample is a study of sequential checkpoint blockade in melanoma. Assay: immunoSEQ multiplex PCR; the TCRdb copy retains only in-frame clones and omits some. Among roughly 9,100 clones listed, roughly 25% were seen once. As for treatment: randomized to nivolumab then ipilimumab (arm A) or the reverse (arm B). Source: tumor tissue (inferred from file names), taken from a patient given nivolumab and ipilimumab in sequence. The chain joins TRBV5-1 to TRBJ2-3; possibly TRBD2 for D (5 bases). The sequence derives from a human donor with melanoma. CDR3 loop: CASSLGLAADTQYF. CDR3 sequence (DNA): TGCGCCAGCAGCTTGGGGCTAGCAGCAGATACGCAGTATTTT.